These 21 T cell receptor beta chains were sequenced from one sample in a study of blood T cell repertoires in COVID-19 (dated by TCRdb to the early 2020s). Library method: the immunoSEQ multiplex PCR assay. Sourced from immuneACCESS, this table was stored by TCRdb with only in-frame sequences that have V and J called. A share of the clones is absent; for the studies checked, an unresolved V gene accounts for under half, and the remainder has no known explanation. This sample has around 250,000 clones in its table, and 80% to 90% of those were observed once. Together, the top ten hold approximately 2% of the sample. The sequenced sample consisted of peripheral blood. These receptors came from a man aged 25 to 40 who had recovered from COVID-19.

This clone was observed a few times. The chain couples TRBV6-1 to TRBJ1-1; TRBD1 agrees at 7 bases. The germline V gene has CDR1 MNHNS and CDR2 SASEGT. Germline trimming cut 3 bases from V and 3 bases from J; bases unmatched to any gene: 4. The CDR3 is made up of 14 amino acids. CDR3 region: CASSDRGGDTEAFF. DNA for the CDR3: TGTGCCAGCAGTGACCGAGGGGGCGACACTGAAGCTTTCTTT.

The chain recombines TRBV19 with TRBJ1-3, with D perhaps TRBD1 (6 bases). Germline assignment: CDR1 LNHDA and CDR2 SQIVND (reference sequence). The CDR3 sequence is 14 residues long. V lost 4 bases, J lost 2 bases, and 9 bases lay in between. The CDR3 region is CASSTGVAGNTIYF. The CDR3 bases are TGTGCCAGTAGTACAGGGGTGGCTGGAAACACCATATATTTT.

This chain links TRBV7-6 with TRBJ2-5; weak D call: TRBD1 (6 bases). Germline assignment: CDR1 SGHVS and CDR2 FNYEAQ. CDR3 size: 19 residues. V was cut by 0 bases and J by 5 bases, with 25 bases left in between. The chain's CDR3 is CASSLAGKGGPSYAETQYF. The CDR3 bases are TGTGCCAGCAGCTTAGCGGGGAAAGGGGGACCCTCATACGCGGAGACCCAGTACTTC.

Only a few counts were recorded for this clone. The V and J genes are TRBV11-3 and TRBJ2-7; D is possibly TRBD1 (6 bases). From germline, CDR1 is SGHNT and CDR2 YENEEA. V lost 3 bases and J 1 base, leaving 10 bases between the germline ends. CDR3 size: 14 residues. The CDR3: CASSFVTGSYEQYF. CDR3 bases: TGTGCCAGCAGCTTCGTAACAGGGTCCTACGAGCAGTACTTC.

The rearrangement joins TRBV4-1 to TRBJ2-2, with a tentative D call TRBD2 (5 bases). V was trimmed by 0 bases and J by 5 bases, leaving 25 bases between them. This CDR3 is 20 amino acids long. Per germline, CDR1 MGHRA and CDR2 YSYEKL. CDR3 sequence reads: CASSQDQSARLALGTGELFF. The CDR3 nucleotides read TGCGCCAGCAGCCAAGATCAGTCGGCCAGGCTAGCACTAGGGACCGGGGAGCTGTTTTTT.

Written as DNA, the CDR3 is TGCGCCAGCAGCCCCGACGGACAGGGCGTAGGCTACACCTTC. Translated, it gives CASSPDGQGVGYTF. The chain joins TRBV4-1 to TRBJ1-2; 8 bases line up with TRBD1. The ends lost 4 bases at V and 8 bases at J; junction bases unmatched: 9. The length of the CDR3 is 14 residues. The germline gives CDR1 MGHRA, CDR2 YSYEKL.

In this sample, this clone turned up once. V usage is TRBV27 and J usage is TRBJ1-1, with a tentative D call TRBD1 (6 bases). The CDR3 spans 14 residues. Trimming removed 3 bases from V and 6 bases from J, with 14 bases in between. The germline gives CDR1 MNHEY, CDR2 SMNVEV (reference sequence). CDR3 region: CASSFQGKGSEAFF. CDR3 DNA sequence: TGTGCCAGCAGTTTTCAGGGGAAGGGGTCTGAAGCTTTCTTT.

The V call is TRBV4-3, the J call TRBJ1-4, with TRBD1 matching over 8 bases. The CDR3 totals 16 residues. V shed 1 base, J shed 7 bases, and the junction held 8 bases outside the gene matches. Germline lookup yields CDR1 LGHNA and CDR2 YSLEER. The CDR3 DNA follows: TGCGCCAGCAGCCAAGCCCCAGGGGGCTGGAGTGAAAAACTGTTTTTT. Residues: CASSQAPGGWSEKLFF.

The chain is built from TRBV6-4 and TRBJ1-2; D possibly corresponds to TRBD1 (5 bases). Germline CDR1 MRHNA, CDR2 SNTAGT. V lost 0 bases and J lost 6, with 23 bases in between. The CDR3 runs to 18 residues. CDR3 region: CASSDSGPRGRGVNGYTF. The CDR3 nucleotides read TGTGCCAGCAGTGACTCGGGTCCCCGGGGTCGGGGGGTGAATGGCTACACCTTC.

For the CDR3, the DNA is TGTGCCAGCTCACCGGGGCGTACCGAAAAACTGTTTTTT. It codes for CASSPGRTEKLFF. V gene TRBV18 combines with J gene TRBJ1-4, with a weak D call TRBD1 (5 bases). V gave up 3 bases and J gave up 8 bases, with 10 bases separating them. This CDR3 is built from 13 residues. The germline CDR1 and CDR2 sequences are KGHSH and LQKENI.

The rearrangement joins TRBV19 to TRBJ1-1; D remains unclear. This CDR3 is built from 11 residues. Trimming took 0 bases from V and 12 from J, leaving 8 bases between them. In germline, CDR1 is LNHDA, CDR2 SQIVND (reference sequence). This CDR3 reads CASSIDRASFF. CDR3 coding DNA: TGTGCCAGTAGTATAGATCGAGCATCTTTCTTT.

The chain carries TRBV10-2 and TRBJ1-1; 11 bases map to TRBD1. Germline loops: CDR1 WSHSY, CDR2 SAAADI. This CDR3 comprises 16 residues. The V segment lost 4 bases and the J segment 3 bases; nucleotides outside the gene matches: 7. This CDR3 is CASSVPGQGEYTEAFF. DNA for the CDR3: TGCGCCAGCAGTGTTCCGGGACAGGGGGAGTACACTGAAGCTTTCTTT.

J is TRBJ1-5 and V is TRBV7-9, with D unclear. The length of the CDR3 is 18 residues. Germline lookup yields CDR1 SEHNR and CDR2 FQNEAQ (reference sequence). V was trimmed by 0 bases and J by 2 bases, leaving 17 bases between them. The CDR3 nucleotides read TGTGCCAGCAGCTTAGCTAGCGGTGTATATCTTGGCAATCAGCCCCAGCATTTT. Protein sequence: CASSLASGVYLGNQPQHF. The full variable domain, rest sourced from reference TRBV7-9 and TRBJ1-5, is DTGVSQNPRHKITKRGQNVTFRCDPISEHNRLYWYRQTLGQGPEFLTYFQNEAQLEKSRLLSDRFSAERPKGSFSTLEIQRTEQGDSAMYLCASSLASGVYLGNQPQHFGDGTRLSIL.

This clone occurred a few times. V usage is TRBV4-1 and J usage is TRBJ1-5; no reliable D call. This CDR3 has 13 amino acids. The V end lost 0 bases, the J end lost 8 bases, and 8 bases lay between the germline ends. Germline V gene sequence: CDR1 MGHRA, CDR2 YSYEKL. The CDR3 sequence is CASSQDVVKPQHF. CDR3 DNA sequence: TGCGCCAGCAGCCAAGATGTAGTAAAGCCCCAGCATTTT.

The J gene is TRBJ1-3, the V gene TRBV4-1; D is perhaps TRBD1 (5 bases). CDR1 is MGHRA and CDR2 is YSYEKL in the germline V gene. This CDR3 has 17 residues. V was trimmed by 0 bases and J by 0 bases, leaving 12 bases between them. CDR3 nucleotides: TGCGCCAGCAGCCAAGACGGGGGGTTATACTCTGGAAACACCATATATTTT. This gives the protein CASSQDGGLYSGNTIYF.

V usage is TRBV6-4 and J usage is TRBJ2-1; TRBD2 aligns across 7 bases. The CDR3 covers 15 residues. Germline lookup yields CDR1 MRHNA and CDR2 SNTAGT. The junction had 4 bases not matched to a gene; V was cut back by 1 base and J by 4 bases. DNA of the CDR3: TGTGCCAGCAGTGACTATAAGGGAGGGTACAATGAGCAGTTCTTC. Encoded protein: CASSDYKGGYNEQFF.

The V gene is TRBV12-3 or TRBV12-4, the J gene TRBJ2-3, with unresolved D. The CDR3 contains 12 residues. Trimming took off 4 bases at V and 4 bases at J, with 6 bases between the two ends. The CDR3 region has the DNA TGTGCCAGCAGTTGGGCCGCAGATACGCAGTATTTT. This encodes CASSWAADTQYF.

The gene calls are TRBV5-4 and TRBJ2-3, with D possibly being TRBD1 (5 bases). Germline CDR1 and CDR2: SGHNT and YYREEE (reference sequence). The CDR3 spans 13 residues. The V gene lost 6 bases and the J gene lost 0 bases, with 8 bases spanning the gap. The chain's CDR3 is CASTQDSTDTQYF. Written as DNA, the CDR3 is TGTGCCAGCACACAGGACAGCACAGATACGCAGTATTTT.

This clone came up a few times. The V gene is TRBV3-1 (or the pseudogene TRBV3-2), the J gene TRBJ2-1, with no clear D. The CDR3 extends over 12 amino acids. Germline CDR1 LGHDT, CDR2 YNNKEL (reference sequence). V lost 2 bases, J lost 14 bases, and 13 bases lay in between. CDR3 nucleotides: TGTGCCAGCAGCCAACCCGGGTCCCAAAAGTTCTTC. It translates to CASSQPGSQKFF.

V and J are TRBV7-2 and TRBJ2-7; 11 bases map to TRBD1. V lost 4 bases, J lost 2 bases, and 4 bases stayed unmatched. The CDR3 sequence is 15 residues long. Germline CDR1 SGHTA, CDR2 FQGNSA. CDR3 coding DNA: TGTGCCAGCAGCTCCCGGACAGGGGGCACCTACGAGCAGTACTTC. It encodes CASSSRTGGTYEQYF.

The J gene is TRBJ2-7, the V gene TRBV10-1, with 8 nucleotides matching TRBD2. Germline loops: CDR1 WNHNN, CDR2 SYGVQD (reference sequence). The junction had 8 bases not matched to a gene; V was cut back by 3 bases and J by 7 bases. The CDR3 spans 14 residues. The CDR3 region is CASSDTSGRREQYF. In nucleotides, the CDR3 is TGCGCCAGCAGTGACACTAGCGGAAGAAGGGAGCAGTACTTC.